The 12 T cell receptor beta chains below all came from one sample that was sequenced in a study of T cells in Graves' hyperthyroidism and ophthalmopathy. Amplified TCR beta CDR3 regions derived from RNA transcripts. The HTBI primer set was used in a first-round RT-PCR of the TCR CDR3. TCRdb processed the multiplex PCR reads anew with MiXCR; each CDR3 protein has one entry. This table has 300,000 to 350,000 distinct CDR3 sequences, 20% to 25% appearing once. Source material: blood. Receptors originate from a woman aged 50 to 60 with Graves' hyperthyroidism.

This clonotype was recorded a few times. The DNA of the CDR3 is TGCGCCAGCAGCTTGGGTAGCGTCTACAATGAGCAGTTCTTC. It yields the protein CASSLGSVYNEQFF. The chain employs TRBV5-1 and TRBJ2-1, with D perhaps TRBD2 (5 bases). Trimming cost V 0 bases and J 3 bases, with 7 bases left between them. Per germline, CDR1 SGHRS and CDR2 YFSETQ. The CDR3 has 14 residues.

This clonotype was picked up many times. This chain connects TRBV5-1 to TRBJ2-2; maybe TRBD2 (6 bases). CDR1 and CDR2 from the germline V gene are SGHRS and YFSETQ. The CDR3 runs to 15 residues. Trimming took 4 bases from V and 5 from J, leaving 15 bases between them. CDR3 DNA: TGCGCCAGCAGCACCAGACTTGGGAGGACCGGGGAGCTGTTTTTT. This gives the protein CASSTRLGRTGELFF.

This clonotype came up many times. The chain links TRBV20-1 to TRBJ1-4, with D uncertain. CDR1 is DFQATT, CDR2 SNEGSKA, per germline (reference sequence). The CDR3 has 14 residues. The V end was cut by 0 bases, the J end by 12 bases, with 17 bases between. The chain's CDR3 is CSARDRAGARELFF. CDR3 coding DNA: TGCAGTGCTAGAGATCGGGCAGGCGCGCGAGAACTGTTTTTT.

This clonotype was detected ten times or more. The gene calls are TRBV20-1 and TRBJ1-6; 7 nucleotides line up with TRBD1. This CDR3 region has 15 residues. The V and J ends lost 4 bases and 8 bases, in that order; junction bases with no gene match: 11. Germline-derived CDR1 and CDR2 are DFQATT and SNEGSKA (reference sequence). CDR3 residues: CSATFPGGSDSPLHF. The CDR3 region has the DNA TGCAGTGCTACATTCCCAGGGGGATCTGATTCACCCCTCCACTTT.

The table lists this clonotype with many counts. The chain joins TRBV6-1 to TRBJ1-6, with 7 bases fitting TRBD1. Germline CDR1 and CDR2: MNHNS and SASEGT. The CDR3 extends over 17 amino acids. J gave up 9 bases and V 7 bases, and 18 bases lay outside the gene matches. The CDR3 DNA is TGTGCCAGCACCCTGGCACAGGGGCGAACGCGAGTTTCACCCCTCCACTTT. Translated, it gives CASTLAQGRTRVSPLHF.

There are many counts of this clonotype. The chain links TRBV30 to TRBJ2-4; D is unclear. Trimming removed 0 bases from V and 1 base from J, with 10 bases in between. This CDR3 region has 15 residues. CDR1 is GTSNPN and CDR2 is SVGIG in the germline V gene (reference sequence). The CDR3: CAWSVKHTAKNIQYF. Written as DNA, the CDR3 is TGTGCCTGGAGTGTAAAACACACTGCCAAAAACATTCAGTACTTC.

This clonotype was recorded a few times. This chain uses TRBV20-1 with TRBJ2-7, with TRBD2 matching 7 bases. CDR3 length: 15 residues. CDR1 and CDR2 from the germline V gene are DFQATT and SNEGSKA (reference sequence). J lost 1 base, V lost 0 bases, and 6 bases had no gene match. CDR3 in amino acids: CSARDQSSGSYEQYF. The CDR3 DNA is TGCAGTGCTAGAGATCAGTCTAGCGGTTCCTACGAGCAGTACTTC.

The V and J genes are TRBV29-1 and TRBJ2-1; D is perhaps TRBD1 (5 bases). The CDR3 contains 15 residues. With 6 bases removed from V and 3 bases from J, the gap between germline ends came to 18 bases. Looked up from germline, CDR1 is SQVTM and CDR2 is ANQGSEA. The CDR3 sequence: CSVVDPGKHYNEQFF. The CDR3 coding sequence is TGCAGCGTCGTCGACCCAGGGAAGCACTACAATGAGCAGTTCTTC.

The sample holds a few counts of this clonotype. A much larger clonotype is one base distant, so this may be a read error. This chain links TRBV30 with TRBJ1-2, with D hard to call. Germline V CDR1 and CDR2: GTSNPN, SVGIG (reference sequence). The ends were cut back, 3 bases at V and 3 bases at J, with 14 bases in the middle. This CDR3 has 14 amino acids. CDR3 residues: CAWRFDSWDYGYTF. CDR3 nucleotide sequence: TGTGCCTGGAGGTTCGACTCCTGGGACTATGGCTACACCTTC.

This clonotype was counted at least ten times. The rearrangement links TRBV12-3 or TRBV12-4 to TRBJ1-5; D ambiguous. V dropped 1 base and J dropped 11 bases, with 6 bases sitting between them. The CDR3 loop spans 11 amino acids. CDR3 residues: CASSLGGTQHF. Written as DNA, the CDR3 is TGTGCCAGCAGTTTAGGGGGTACCCAGCATTTT.

At least ten counts were recorded for this clonotype. This rearrangement joins TRBV2 to TRBJ2-7; perhaps TRBD1 as D (6 bases). The CDR3 consists of 15 residues. Trimming removed 6 bases at V and 7 bases at J, with 22 bases between. CDR1 and CDR2 from the germline V gene are SNHLY and FYNNEI. CDR3 loop: CASSPGLGASWEQYF. CDR3 nucleotide sequence: TGTGCCAGCAGCCCCGGCCTGGGGGCCTCATGGGAGCAGTACTTC.

Worth noting for this clonotype: A much more abundant neighbour one base away suggests this may be a read error. The V call is TRBV12-3 or TRBV12-4, the J call TRBJ2-3; a possible D gene is TRBD1 (6 bases). The CDR3 runs to 15 residues. Trimming took off 7 bases at V and 5 bases at J, with 19 bases between the two ends. This chain's CDR3 is CASIPLVGAKDTQYF. The DNA for the CDR3 is TGTGCCAGCATCCCGCTAGTGGGGGCGAAAGATACGCAGTATTTT.